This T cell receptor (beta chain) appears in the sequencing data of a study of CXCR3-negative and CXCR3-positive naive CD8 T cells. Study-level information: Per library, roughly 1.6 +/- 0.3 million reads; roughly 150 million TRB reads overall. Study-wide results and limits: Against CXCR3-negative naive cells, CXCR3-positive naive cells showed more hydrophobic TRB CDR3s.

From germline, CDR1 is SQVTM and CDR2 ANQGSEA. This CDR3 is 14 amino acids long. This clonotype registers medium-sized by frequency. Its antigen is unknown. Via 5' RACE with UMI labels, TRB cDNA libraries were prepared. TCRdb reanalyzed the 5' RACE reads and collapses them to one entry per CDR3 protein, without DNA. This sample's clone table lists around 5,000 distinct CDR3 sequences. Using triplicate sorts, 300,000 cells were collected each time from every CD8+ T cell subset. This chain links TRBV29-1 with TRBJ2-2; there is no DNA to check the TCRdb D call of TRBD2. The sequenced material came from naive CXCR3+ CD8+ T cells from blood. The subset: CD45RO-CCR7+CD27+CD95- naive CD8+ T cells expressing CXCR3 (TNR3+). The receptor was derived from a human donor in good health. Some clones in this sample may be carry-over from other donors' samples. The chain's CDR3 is CSVEWRENTGELFF.